This T cell receptor (beta chain) was sequenced during a study of response to subunit inactivated influenza vaccine (dated by TCRdb to the late 2010s). Describing the broader study: The study used deep quantitative T cell receptor repertoire profiling to track responses to a trivalent subunit inactivated influenza vaccine.

The V end loses 8 bases and the J end loses 0 bases, and a stretch of 8 bases separates them. CDR1 and CDR2 were assigned from the germline V gene (reference sequence) as SEHNR and FQNEAQ. The CDR3, cysteine through phenylalanine, is 14 amino acids long. The sequence is cut down to CDR3 DNA, 42 bases in frame from base 1. Findings and caveats that apply to the study as a whole: It was suggested by the authors that each seasonal influenza vaccination may recruit only a limited number of new T cells.

Libraries came from RT-PCR. Instrument on record: Illumina HiSeq 2500. The public sequencing data were trimmed at Q25 with fastp and processed into clonotypes with MiXCR by TCRdb, which kept only in-frame beta chains. Here each entry gathers all rows of one CDR3 protein and keeps the most common genes and DNA. This sample has about 540,000 distinct CDR3 sequences in its table, and less than 15% of those were observed once. Roughly 11% of the sample is taken by the ten largest. For this clonotype: The specificity of this receptor is unknown. No base-level quality is on record; no much larger clone is a single base apart.

This TCR was recovered from a man aged 50 to 59 who received an inactivated influenza vaccine. Donor details come from another sample of the same person, matched by shared clones. The V and J segments used are TRBV7-9 and TRBJ2-6; the D gene cannot be resolved reliably. The sequences come from PBMCs from blood, collected 11 to 12 days after vaccination. The DNA reads as follows: TGTGCCAGCTCGGACGTCTCTGGGGCCAACGTCCTGACTTTC. Its product reads: CASSDVSGANVLTF.